This is a list of T cell receptor beta chains from one sample in a study of cytomegalovirus exposure and HLA in healthy donors. Clones were sequenced by immunoSEQ multiplex PCR, and TCRdb holds only the in-frame ones, with some missing. The table shows 150,000 or so clones, with about 85% occurring only once. Material: PBMCs. The receptor set was obtained from a man younger than 35 in good health and CMV-seropositive. The CDR3 runs from the conserved cysteine through the conserved F or W. The D gene is left open where the match is weak. A clone size is listed for some rows: how often the clone was seen (once, few, many), or a class if it is expanded.

D gene	J gene	V gene	clone size	CDR3 DNA	CDR3 protein
-	TRBJ2-7	TRBV18	once	TGTGCCAGCTCATCATTACAGGGTAACGAGCAGTACTTC	CASSSLQGNEQYF
-	TRBJ1-1	TRBV6-1	-	TGTGCCAGCAGTGAAGGCGGCAGCTACATCCTGGTGAACACTGAAGCTTTCTTT	CASSEGGSYILVNTEAFF
-	TRBJ1-2	TRBV5-6	-	TGTGCCAGCAGTACAAGGGGATTTAACTATGGCTACACCTTC	CASSTRGFNYGYTF
TRBD1	TRBJ2-2	TRBV19	-	TGTGCCAGTTTTGCGGGGACAGGGCACACCGGGGAGCTGTTTTTT	CASFAGTGHTGELFF
-	TRBJ2-7	TRBV29-1	-	TGCAGCGTTGTCAGGGGAACCTACGAGCAGTACTTC	CSVVRGTYEQYF
TRBD1	TRBJ1-3	TRBV6-5	-	TGTGCCAGCAGAAAACAGGGGGGTGGAAACACCATATATTTT	CASRKQGGGNTIYF
-	TRBJ1-1	TRBV5-1	few	TGCGCCAGCAGCTTGGAGCGGTGGGGCACTGAAGCTTTCTTT	CASSLERWGTEAFF
TRBD2	TRBJ2-5	TRBV6-1	-	TGTGCCAGCAATAAACTAGCGGGGGAGCAAGAGACCCAGTACTTC	CASNKLAGEQETQYF
-	TRBJ2-3	TRBV27	-	TGTGCCAGCGGCTCCGCGGCTCGGGGGTACCCAGATACGCAGTATTTT	CASGSAARGYPDTQYF
TRBD1	TRBJ2-7	TRBV7-2	-	TGTGCCAGCAGCTTTGGCCCCCCATCCGGGACAGGGGTGTACGAGCAGTACTTC	CASSFGPPSGTGVYEQYF
TRBD2	TRBJ2-1	TRBV7-8	-	TGTGCCAGCAGCGGACGGGGGGGGTCCTACAATGAGCAGTTCTTC	CASSGRGGSYNEQFF
TRBD1	TRBJ1-4	TRBV30	-	TGTGCCTGGAGCGAGGACAGGAATGAAAAACTGTTTTTT	CAWSEDRNEKLFF
-	TRBJ2-5	TRBV12-2	once	TGTGCAAGTCGCACTCGAGCTGGGAGTGGTGGGACACCACAAGAGACCCAGTACTTC	CASRTRAGSGGTPQETQYF
-	TRBJ2-7	TRBV7-3	few	TGTGCCAGCAGCCGAGGGCCTTCCTACGAGCAGTACTTC	CASSRGPSYEQYF
TRBD2	TRBJ2-2	TRBV18	-	TGTGCCAGCTCACCACCGAATCGCGGGGGGGTGAACGTAAACACCGGGGAGCTGTTTTTT	CASSPPNRGGVNVNTGELFF
-	TRBJ2-7	TRBV29-1	-	TGCAGCGTTGAAGCGGGTTCCTACGAGCAGTACTTC	CSVEAGSYEQYF
-	TRBJ2-5	TRBV7-2	-	TGTGCCAGCGGAACGGGCCAAGAGACCCAGTACTTC	CASGTGQETQYF
-	TRBJ1-1	TRBV7-3	-	TGTGCCAGCTCTGACGGGGGAAACACTGAAGCTTTCTTT	CASSDGGNTEAFF
TRBD2	TRBJ2-1	TRBV7-2	-	TGTGCCAGCAGCCCGAGGGAAGCGGGGGGGCGGAGAGAGCAGTTCTTC	CASSPREAGGRREQFF
-	TRBJ1-2	TRBV5-6	-	TGTGCCAGCAGCTTGGCCATCCCAGGTTGGGAGGATGGCTACACCTTC	CASSLAIPGWEDGYTF
-	TRBJ1-1	TRBV4-3	once	TGCGCCAGCAGCCAAGAGGGCGTCAAAAGGTTCACTGAAGCTTTCTTT	CASSQEGVKRFTEAFF
-	TRBJ2-5	TRBV27	-	TGTGCCAGCAGCCGATCCAGGGGTCAGGAGACCCAGTACTTC	CASSRSRGQETQYF
-	TRBJ2-3	TRBV19	few	TGTGCCAGTAGTATTTGGGGGGGCACAGATACGCAGTATTTT	CASSIWGGTDTQYF
-	TRBJ1-2	TRBV19	-	TGTGCCAGTAGTATTGAATGGTCGGGTGGCTACACCTTC	CASSIEWSGGYTF
-	TRBJ1-5	TRBV10-3	-	TGTGCCATCAGGGCCGGGGGGAGTCAGCCCCAGCATTTT	CAIRAGGSQPQHF
-	TRBJ2-7	TRBV7-6	-	TGTGCCAGCAGCTTGGGAGGAGGCTACGAGCAGTACTTC	CASSLGGGYEQYF
TRBD1	TRBJ1-2	TRBV27	-	TGTGCCAGCAGTTTTACAGGGGTAGGCTATGGCTACACCTTC	CASSFTGVGYGYTF
-	TRBJ1-5	TRBV25-1	-	TGTGCCAGCAGCCAAGGGGGGGGGCAGCCCCAGCATTTT	CASSQGGGQPQHF
TRBD2	TRBJ2-5	TRBV4-3	-	TGCGCCAGCAGCCGAGGGACTAGCGGGGCATTCCAAGAGACCCAGTACTTC	CASSRGTSGAFQETQYF
TRBD2	TRBJ2-3	TRBV4-1	-	TGCGCCAGCAGCCAAGTCCGATTGTTAGCGGGGGCCCAAGATACGCAGTATTTT	CASSQVRLLAGAQDTQYF
-	TRBJ1-2	TRBV19	-	TGTGCCAGTAGTATGGAGGGATCCTATGGCTACACCTTC	CASSMEGSYGYTF
TRBD2	TRBJ2-7	TRBV7-2	-	TGTGCCAGCAGCTCTAGCGGGGGGACTCCCTACGAGCAGTACTTC	CASSSSGGTPYEQYF
-	TRBJ1-2	TRBV27	-	TGTGCCAGCAGTTTATTAGGTGGCCAGGGTGCTGGCTACACCTTC	CASSLLGGQGAGYTF
-	TRBJ1-4	TRBV4-3	-	TGCGCCAGCAGCCAAGACGGGACATCGGGCCTGGAAAAACTGTTTTTT	CASSQDGTSGLEKLFF
TRBD1	TRBJ2-1	TRBV4-3	-	TGCGCCAGCAGCCAAGGGACAGGGCGGGACAATGAGCAGTTCTTC	CASSQGTGRDNEQFF
-	TRBJ2-7	TRBV5-5	-	TGTGCCAGCGCCCAGGGTAATTGGTACGAGCAGTACTTC	CASAQGNWYEQYF
-	TRBJ1-5	TRBV19	once	TGTGCCAGTTCTGGGGCAGGGGACAATCAGCCCCAGCATTTT	CASSGAGDNQPQHF
TRBD1	TRBJ1-6	TRBV5-4	-	TGTGCCAGCAGCTTAAAGACAGGGGGAGACTCACCCCTCCACTTT	CASSLKTGGDSPLHF
-	TRBJ1-1	TRBV4-3	-	TGCGCCAGCAGCCAAGAAGCGACAGCTAAAGTTTTTGAAGCTTTCTTT	CASSQEATAKVFEAFF